These 21 T cell receptor beta chains were sequenced from one sample in a study of cytomegalovirus exposure and HLA in healthy donors. PCR amplification relied on 60 Vbeta primers (plus 13 Jbeta primers). Method: immunoSEQ multiplex PCR; TCRdb's copy keeps in-frame clones and lacks some. The sample contains more than 65,000 clones, 60% to 75% of which appear only once. The material sequenced was PBMCs. Source of these receptors: a woman between 55 and 75 years old in good health and CMV-seropositive.

The chain is built from TRBV27 and TRBJ1-5; a weak D match, TRBD1 (5 bases). Trimming removed 2 bases from V and 0 bases from J, with 11 bases in between. The CDR3 loop spans 16 amino acids. Germline CDR1 reads MNHEY; CDR2 reads SMNVEV (reference sequence). DNA of the CDR3: TGTGCCAGCAGTTTACGTGCGCAGGGTAGCAATCAGCCCCAGCATTTT. This sequence encodes CASSLRAQGSNQPQHF.

The rearrangement uses TRBV9 and TRBJ2-5; D might be TRBD1 (5 bases). There are 15 residues in the CDR3. Per the germline V gene, CDR1 is SGDLS and CDR2 is YYNGEE. V was trimmed by 0 bases and J by 4 bases, leaving 13 bases between them. CDR3 DNA sequence: TGTGCCAGCAGCGTAGAGGATAGGGGATCAGAGACCCAGTACTTC. The encoded protein is CASSVEDRGSETQYF. The whole variable domain, remainder taken from reference TRBV9 and TRBJ2-5, is DSGVTQTPKHLITATGQRVTLRCSPRSGDLSVYWYQQSLDQGLQFLIQYYNGEERAKGNILERFSAQQFPDLHSELNLSSLELGDSALYFCASSVEDRGSETQYFGPGTRLLVL.

This clone was picked up one time. The V and J genes are TRBV28 and TRBJ1-1; possibly TRBD1 for D (5 bases). Germline CDR1 and CDR2: MDHEN and SYDVKM. V dropped 7 bases and J dropped 1 base, with 16 bases sitting between them. There are 15 residues in the CDR3. The CDR3 region has the DNA TGTGCCAGCACCGACTCGGGGGTCGGGAACACTGAAGCTTTCTTT. Protein: CASTDSGVGNTEAFF.

In its sample, this clone was seen a few times. The V and J genes are TRBV7-9 and TRBJ2-1; D gene uncertain. This CDR3 has 13 residues. V was shortened by 4 bases and J by 6 bases, with 10 bases between the two germline ends. Germline assignment: CDR1 SEHNR and CDR2 FQNEAQ (reference sequence). The CDR3 region is CASSSGGTNEQFF. The DNA for the CDR3 is TGTGCCAGCAGCTCCGGTGGTACCAATGAGCAGTTCTTC.

The chain carries TRBV18 and TRBJ2-3; D is unresolved. CDR1 is KGHSH, CDR2 LQKENI, per germline. Trimming cost V 0 bases and J 2 bases, with 9 bases left between them. CDR3 size: 15 residues. In DNA, the CDR3 is TGTGCCAGCTCACCACCGTCCCAATCCACAGATACGCAGTATTTT. Encoded protein: CASSPPSQSTDTQYF.

J is TRBJ1-5 and V is TRBV2; D gene uncertain. Germline V lookup: CDR1 SNHLY, CDR2 FYNNEI. CDR3 size: 14 residues. Trimming removed 2 bases at V and 2 bases at J, with 7 bases between. The CDR3 reads CASSEFAGNQPQHF. The CDR3 bases are TGTGCCAGCAGTGAATTTGCAGGCAATCAGCCCCAGCATTTT.

The rearrangement joins TRBV11-2 to TRBJ2-7; 7 bases match TRBD2. V shed 5 bases, J shed 1 base, and the junction held 8 bases outside the gene matches. This CDR3 region has 15 residues. Germline-derived CDR1 and CDR2 are SGHAT and FQNNGV. This CDR3 reads CASSPGTTSSYEQYF. In DNA form, the CDR3 reads TGTGCCAGCAGCCCCGGGACTACCTCATCCTACGAGCAGTACTTC.

The chain has TRBV5-6 and TRBJ2-6; D possibly corresponds to TRBD2 (6 bases). The germline V gene encodes CDR1 SGHDT and CDR2 YYEEEE. This CDR3 region has 15 residues. V lost 7 bases to trimming and J lost 1 base, with 12 bases between them. The chain's CDR3 is CASSRRASGANVLTF. The CDR3, as DNA: TGTGCCAGCTCAAGGAGGGCTTCTGGGGCCAACGTCCTGACTTTC.

V is TRBV2 and J is TRBJ2-1, with 13 bases matching TRBD2. V dropped 6 bases and J dropped 7; count of bases not matched to a gene: 6. The germline gives CDR1 SNHLY, CDR2 FYNNEI. CDR3 length: 15 residues. The CDR3 nucleotides are TGTGCCAGCAGGGCCGGGACTAGCGGGATAAATGAGCAGTTCTTC. Translating gives CASRAGTSGINEQFF.

The V gene is TRBV7-2, the J gene TRBJ1-1; TRBD1 is a possible D gene (5 bases). The CDR3 has 14 amino acids. Trimming pared 5 bases from V and 0 bases from J, leaving 10 bases between. Germline lookup yields CDR1 SGHTA and CDR2 FQGNSA. In DNA, the CDR3 is TGTGCCAGCAGCCGCGACAGATTGAACACTGAAGCTTTCTTT. Its translation: CASSRDRLNTEAFF. The full variable domain, in which reference TRBV7-2 and TRBJ1-1 provide the parts outside the CDR3, is GAGVSQSPSNKVTEKGKDVELRCDPISGHTALYWYRQSLGQGLEFLIYFQGNSAPDKSGLPSDRFSAERTGGSVSTLTIQRTQQEDSAVYLCASSRDRLNTEAFFGQGTRLTVV.

The chain has TRBV7-9 and TRBJ2-5; TRBD2 agrees at 8 bases. Losses at the gene ends were 3 bases for V and 5 bases for J; bases not matched to a gene: 17. The germline CDR1 and CDR2 sequences are SEHNR and FQNEAQ (reference sequence). This CDR3 contains 18 residues. This chain's CDR3 is CASSFRGSGGGRRETQYF. The DNA of the CDR3 is TGTGCCAGCAGCTTCAGAGGGAGCGGCGGGGGGCGGAGGGAGACCCAGTACTTC.

The rearrangement uses TRBV5-1 and TRBJ2-2, with 9 bases lining up with TRBD1. Germline V gene data show CDR1 as SGHRS and CDR2 as YFSETQ. The CDR3 consists of 14 residues. V dropped 5 bases and J dropped 2; count of bases not matched to a gene: 1. The CDR3 sequence is CASSTGGNTGELFF. The CDR3 bases are TGCGCCAGCAGTACAGGGGGCAACACCGGGGAGCTGTTTTTT.

The rearrangement uses TRBV18 and TRBJ1-1; maybe TRBD1 (6 bases). Looked up from germline, CDR1 is KGHSH and CDR2 is LQKENI. With 2 bases removed from V and 0 bases from J, the gap between germline ends came to 13 bases. The CDR3 is 16 amino acids. The CDR3 DNA reads as TGTGCCAGCTCACCAGTCGGACAGTCAATGAACACTGAAGCTTTCTTT. Translating gives CASSPVGQSMNTEAFF.

The sample holds one count of this clone. Different DNA sequences within this sample yield the same CDR3. The genes are TRBV11-2 and TRBJ1-2; no clear D. The CDR3 covers 13 residues. V was shortened by 4 bases and J by 2 bases, with 8 bases between the two germline ends. CDR1 is SGHAT, CDR2 FQNNGV, per germline. The CDR3 sequence: CASSSSGNYGYTF. CDR3 nucleotide sequence: TGTGCCAGCAGCTCAAGTGGCAACTATGGCTACACCTTC.

This chain uses TRBV5-4 with TRBJ1-1; 9 positions agree with TRBD1. The J segment lost 1 base and the V segment lost 5 bases, leaving 3 bases of the junction unmatched. Per germline, CDR1 SGHNT and CDR2 YYREEE (reference sequence). This CDR3 is built from 14 residues. The CDR3 protein is CASRKQGANTEAFF. Here the CDR3 DNA reads TGTGCCAGCAGAAAACAGGGGGCGAACACTGAAGCTTTCTTT.

The V and J genes are TRBV7-3 and TRBJ1-6, with 7 nucleotides matching TRBD1. Germline V lookup: CDR1 SGHTA, CDR2 FQGTGA. The CDR3 covers 14 residues. The V segment lost 5 bases and the J segment 7 bases; nucleotides outside the gene matches: 5. CDR3: CASSRGQPNSPLHF. The CDR3 DNA is TGTGCCAGCAGCCGGGGACAGCCGAATTCACCCCTCCACTTT.

This clone appeared a single time. The rearrangement links TRBV4-2 to TRBJ2-1; D ambiguous. The germline V and J ends were trimmed by 0 bases and 1 base, with 7 bases remaining between them. Germline V gives CDR1 LGHNA, CDR2 YNFKEQ. The CDR3 sequence is 15 residues long. The CDR3 coding sequence is TGTGCCAGCAGCCAAGATACGGTTTCCTACAATGAGCAGTTCTTC. This codes for CASSQDTVSYNEQFF.

The rearrangement joins TRBV6-1 to TRBJ1-5; possible D gene TRBD1, 5 bases. Germline lookup yields CDR1 MNHNS and CDR2 SASEGT. Trimming shortened V by 4 bases and J by 5 bases, and 9 bases separated the two germline ends. The CDR3 covers 13 residues. The CDR3 nucleotides are TGTGCCAGCAGTGCACAGGCTGATCAGCCCCAGCATTTT. Protein product: CASSAQADQPQHF.

The chain uses TRBV2 and TRBJ1-6, with 7 nucleotides matching TRBD1. Germline V gene sequence: CDR1 SNHLY, CDR2 FYNNEI. The CDR3 extends over 15 amino acids. V shed 2 bases and J 10 bases; nucleotides not matched to a gene: 8. DNA of the CDR3: TGTGCCAGCAGTGAACGACGACAGGGTTCCTCACCCCTCCACTTT. The encoded protein is CASSERRQGSSPLHF.

The CDR3 region is CASRRDRVSPLHF. Here the CDR3 DNA reads TGTGCCAGCAGGAGGGACAGGGTTTCACCCCTCCACTTT. V gene TRBV6-5 combines with J gene TRBJ1-6, with 9 bases aligning to TRBD1. The CDR3 covers 13 residues. Germline V gene lookup returns CDR1 MNHEY and CDR2 SVGAGI. With 6 bases clipped from V and 9 bases from J, the junction kept 3 bases outside the gene matches.

The gene calls are TRBV30 and TRBJ1-5, with 7 bases lining up with TRBD1. Per the germline V gene, CDR1 is GTSNPN and CDR2 is SVGIG (reference sequence). Unmatched junction bases numbered 7, after V lost 5 bases and J lost 6 bases. The CDR3 sequence is 13 residues long. In nucleotides, the CDR3 is TGTGCCTGGCAAGGACAGGCTAGTCAGCCCCAGCATTTT. Translated: CAWQGQASQPQHF.